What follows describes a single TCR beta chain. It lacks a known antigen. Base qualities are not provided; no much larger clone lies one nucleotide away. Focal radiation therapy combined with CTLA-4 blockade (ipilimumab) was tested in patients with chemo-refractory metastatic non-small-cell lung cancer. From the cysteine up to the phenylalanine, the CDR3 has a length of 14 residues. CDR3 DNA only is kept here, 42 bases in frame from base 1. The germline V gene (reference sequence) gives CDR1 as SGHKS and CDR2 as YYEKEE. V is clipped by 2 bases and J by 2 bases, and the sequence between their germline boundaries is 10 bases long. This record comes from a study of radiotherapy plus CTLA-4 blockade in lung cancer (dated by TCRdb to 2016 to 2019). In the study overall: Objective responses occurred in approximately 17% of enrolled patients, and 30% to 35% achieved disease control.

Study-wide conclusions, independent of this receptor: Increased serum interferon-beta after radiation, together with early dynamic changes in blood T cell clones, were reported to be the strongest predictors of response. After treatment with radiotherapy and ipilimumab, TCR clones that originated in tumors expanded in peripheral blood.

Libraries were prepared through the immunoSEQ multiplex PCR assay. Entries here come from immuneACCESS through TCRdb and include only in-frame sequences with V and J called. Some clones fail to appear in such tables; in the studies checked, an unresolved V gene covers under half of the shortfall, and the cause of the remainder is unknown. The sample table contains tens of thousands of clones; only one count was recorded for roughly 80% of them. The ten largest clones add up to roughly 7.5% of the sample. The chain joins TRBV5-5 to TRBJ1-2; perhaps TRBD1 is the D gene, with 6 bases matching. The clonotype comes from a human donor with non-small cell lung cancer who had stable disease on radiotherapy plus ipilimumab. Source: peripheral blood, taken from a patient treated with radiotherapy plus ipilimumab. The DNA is TGTGCCAGCAGCTTTGCAGGGGCCAACTATGGCTACACCTTC. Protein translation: CASSFAGANYGYTF.